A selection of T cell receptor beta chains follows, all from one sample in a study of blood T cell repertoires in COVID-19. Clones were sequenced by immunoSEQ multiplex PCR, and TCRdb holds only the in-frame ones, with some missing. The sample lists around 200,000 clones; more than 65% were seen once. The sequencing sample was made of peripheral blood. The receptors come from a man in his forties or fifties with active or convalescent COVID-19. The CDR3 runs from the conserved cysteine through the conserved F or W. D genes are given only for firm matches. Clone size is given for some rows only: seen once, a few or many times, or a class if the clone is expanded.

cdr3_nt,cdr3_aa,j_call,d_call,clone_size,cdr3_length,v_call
TGTGCCAGCAGCTTGGCTTACAAAGATACGCAGTATTTT,CASSLAYKDTQYF,TRBJ2-3,.,.,13,TRBV5-4
TGTGCCACCAGCGCGACAGGGACTGGGGCCAACGTCCTGACTTTC,CATSATGTGANVLTF,TRBJ2-6,TRBD1,.,15,TRBV15
TGTGCCAGCAGTTTTAACAGACCAACTAGAAATTCACCCCTCCACTTT,CASSFNRPTRNSPLHF,TRBJ1-6,.,.,16,TRBV28
TGCGCCAGCAGCCCGGGACTAGCGGGGGGCGGCCAAGAGACCCAGTACTTC,CASSPGLAGGGQETQYF,TRBJ2-5,TRBD2,.,17,TRBV4-1
TGTGCCAGCAGCAAAGGATCCGGAGGCAATCAGCCCCAGCATTTT,CASSKGSGGNQPQHF,TRBJ1-5,.,.,15,TRBV7-8
TGTGCCAGTAGTACGAAGGGGGTGGCTAGTAATTCACCCCTCCACTTT,CASSTKGVASNSPLHF,TRBJ1-6,.,.,16,TRBV19
TGTGCCAGTAGTATAGAAGGAGGGGCCCCGATTTATGGCTACACCTTC,CASSIEGGAPIYGYTF,TRBJ1-2,.,.,16,TRBV19
TGCGCCAGCAGCTTGGACGGGAGCTCCTACGAGCAGTACTTC,CASSLDGSSYEQYF,TRBJ2-7,.,.,14,TRBV5-1
TGTGCCAGCAGCCAAGAATATTACAGCTACAATGAGCAGTTCTTC,CASSQEYYSYNEQFF,TRBJ2-1,.,.,15,TRBV4-2
TGCGCCAGCAGCTTTGGCGCTAGCGGGGGCTACGAGCAGTACTTC,CASSFGASGGYEQYF,TRBJ2-7,TRBD2,.,15,TRBV5-1
TGTGCCAGCAGTTACAGGGGTGGCAATCAGCCCCAGCATTTT,CASSYRGGNQPQHF,TRBJ1-5,.,.,14,TRBV6-6
TGTGCCAGCAGCGATGGCACCCATGGCTACACCTTC,CASSDGTHGYTF,TRBJ1-2,.,medium-sized,12,TRBV5-6
TGTGCCAGGGACCAGGGGGACACCATATATTTT,CARDQGDTIYF,TRBJ1-3,TRBD1,.,11,TRBV30
TGTGCCAGCAGCTCAGGACAGTCTCCTAGTGGCTACACCTTC,CASSSGQSPSGYTF,TRBJ1-2,.,.,14,TRBV5-5
TGTGCCAGCTCACCTCGAGGTATACAGGGGCAGGGGGCTGAAGCTTTCTTT,CASSPRGIQGQGAEAFF,TRBJ1-1,TRBD1,once,17,TRBV18
TGTGCCAGCAGCACCGGCCAGCGGGGGGTCACAGATACGCAGTATTTT,CASSTGQRGVTDTQYF,TRBJ2-3,TRBD2,.,16,TRBV11-2
TGTGCTAGTGCCGGACTAGCCTCCGGGGATACGCAGTATTTT,CASAGLASGDTQYF,TRBJ2-3,TRBD2,once,14,TRBV12-5
TGCAGTGCTAGTCCTACAGGGGTGGCGATAGGCTACACCTTC,CSASPTGVAIGYTF,TRBJ1-2,TRBD1,.,14,TRBV20-1
TGTGCCAGCAGCTTAGGGAGAACGCAGTATTTT,CASSLGRTQYF,TRBJ2-3,.,.,11,TRBV5-5
TGTGCCAGCAGTTACTCGATGAGCTATGGCTACACCTTC,CASSYSMSYGYTF,TRBJ1-2,.,once,13,TRBV6-2/TRBV6-3
TGTGCCAGCAGCCAACACAGGTTCGCCTACGAGCAGTACTTC,CASSQHRFAYEQYF,TRBJ2-7,.,.,14,TRBV14
TGTGCCAGCAGCCCGGACAGAGAGACCCAGTACTTC,CASSPDRETQYF,TRBJ2-5,.,.,12,TRBV11-2
TGTGCCAGCAGCTACAGCCAGGGCACTGAAGCTTTCTTT,CASSYSQGTEAFF,TRBJ1-1,.,.,13,TRBV7-9
TGTGCCAGCAGCTTAGAAGCGGATTACGAGCAGTACTTC,CASSLEADYEQYF,TRBJ2-7,.,.,13,TRBV7-2
TGTGCCAGCAGCGCGGGACGTCCAGGGAATTCACCCCTCCACTTT,CASSAGRPGNSPLHF,TRBJ1-6,.,.,15,TRBV7-8
TGCAGTGCTAGTCCCCTCAAGCGGGGGCTCCAAGAGACCCAGTACTTC,CSASPLKRGLQETQYF,TRBJ2-5,TRBD2,.,16,TRBV20-1
TGTGCCAGCAGTCGGACAGGGAACGAAAAACTGTTTTTT,CASSRTGNEKLFF,TRBJ1-4,TRBD1,.,13,TRBV12-3/TRBV12-4
TGTGCCAGCAGCTCGCCGCGGGACGGATCTAACTATGGCTACACCTTC,CASSSPRDGSNYGYTF,TRBJ1-2,.,many,16,TRBV11-1
TGTGCCTGGGTAGGGGTACATGAGCAGTTCTTC,CAWVGVHEQFF,TRBJ2-1,.,.,11,TRBV30
TGTGCCTGGATGCGCGGGGGGATTAGTGATACGCAGTATTTT,CAWMRGGISDTQYF,TRBJ2-3,TRBD2,.,14,TRBV30
TGTGCCAGCAAACCCGGGACAGGCACAGATACGCAGTATTTT,CASKPGTGTDTQYF,TRBJ2-3,TRBD1,.,14,TRBV6-5
TGTGCCAGCAGTGGGACAGGGGGCTGGGGGGAGCTGTTTTTT,CASSGTGGWGELFF,TRBJ2-2,TRBD1,.,14,TRBV28
TGTGCCAGCAGCCACCTGGCGGGACTGTCGAACACCGGGGAGCTGTTTTTT,CASSHLAGLSNTGELFF,TRBJ2-2,.,.,17,TRBV5-4
TGTGCCAGCAGCTTAGCAGGGCCCACGAGCTCCTACGAGCAGTACTTC,CASSLAGPTSSYEQYF,TRBJ2-7,.,.,16,TRBV28
TGTGCCAGCAGCTTCAAGCGGGGGCCCACAGATACGCAGTATTTT,CASSFKRGPTDTQYF,TRBJ2-3,TRBD2,.,15,TRBV7-2
TGTGCCAGTAGTGTTACAGGCATCTATGGCTACACCTTC,CASSVTGIYGYTF,TRBJ1-2,.,.,13,TRBV19
TGTGCCAGCAGCTTAGATGCGACGGCGGGCTATGGCTACACCTTC,CASSLDATAGYGYTF,TRBJ1-2,.,.,15,TRBV11-2
TGTGCCAGCAGCTTCGGGGGTAACTATGGCTACACCTTC,CASSFGGNYGYTF,TRBJ1-2,.,.,13,TRBV5-8
TGTGCCAGCAGCTTGGACGAAATCCTAGGGGCACTGAATTCACCCCTCCACTTT,CASSLDEILGALNSPLHF,TRBJ1-6,.,.,18,TRBV5-5
TGCGCCAGCAGCCTGGGACAGGGAAGATACGAGCAGTACTTC,CASSLGQGRYEQYF,TRBJ2-7,TRBD1,.,14,TRBV5-1
TGTGCCAGCAGTACCGCGACGGGGACAGGGGGTCGGGCTTTCTTT,CASSTATGTGGRAFF,TRBJ1-1,TRBD1,.,15,TRBV28
TGTGCCAGCAGCTTGGCAGGGACAGCCTTCTCTGGAAACACCATATATTTT,CASSLAGTAFSGNTIYF,TRBJ1-3,TRBD1,.,17,TRBV5-4
TGCGCCAGCAGTGAGAGCGAGCGGGGGGTGAGGGAGCAGTTCTTC,CASSESERGVREQFF,TRBJ2-1,TRBD2,.,15,TRBV10-1
TGTGCCTGCTCAGCGGGACAGGGCTACGAGCAGTACTTC,CACSAGQGYEQYF,TRBJ2-7,TRBD1,.,13,TRBV30
TGTGCCAGCAGTCATACGGACAGGGGGCACCCTGAAGCTTTCTTT,CASSHTDRGHPEAFF,TRBJ1-1,TRBD1,once,15,TRBV6-6
TGCGCCAGCAGCTCCCAAAACTCTGGGGCCAACGTCCTGACTTTC,CASSSQNSGANVLTF,TRBJ2-6,.,.,15,TRBV5-1
TGTGCCAGCAGCTTCGTAGGGGGGGCCGACAATGAGCAGTTCTTC,CASSFVGGADNEQFF,TRBJ2-1,.,.,15,TRBV7-9
TGTGCCAGAAGCGTCGGGACAGAGAACTCTGGAAACACCATATATTTT,CARSVGTENSGNTIYF,TRBJ1-3,TRBD1,.,16,TRBV5-3
TGCGCCAGCAGCCATGGCAGGAACAATGAGCAGTTCTTC,CASSHGRNNEQFF,TRBJ2-1,.,.,13,TRBV4-1
TGTGCCAGCCTCCTCGGCGGTAACACTGAAGCTTTCTTT,CASLLGGNTEAFF,TRBJ1-1,.,.,13,TRBV6-5
TGTGCCTGGAGTCACACTAGCAATCAGCCCCAGCATTTT,CAWSHTSNQPQHF,TRBJ1-5,.,few,13,TRBV30
TGTGCCAGCAGTTACTCAGCCAGGGGGCGGGAGACCCAGTACTTC,CASSYSARGRETQYF,TRBJ2-5,TRBD1,.,15,TRBV6-5
TGCGCCAGCAGCTCTAGGGGGCCCCAAGAGACCCAGTACTTC,CASSSRGPQETQYF,TRBJ2-5,TRBD1,.,14,TRBV5-1
TGTGCCAGCAGCCCGTGGACAGGGTCCACAGATACGCAGTATTTT,CASSPWTGSTDTQYF,TRBJ2-3,TRBD1,.,15,TRBV9